This T cell receptor beta chain was identified during a study of identical twins. Via MiXCR, TCRdb re-called the 5' RACE reads, giving one row per CDR3 protein. The data show about 690,000 distinct CDR3 sequences, approximately 6.1% seen once. This clonotype occurred many times. There are 15 residues in the CDR3. V lost 3 bases, J lost 6 bases, and 6 bases stayed unmatched. CDR1 and CDR2 (germline): DFQATT, SNEGSKA (reference sequence). The clonotype comes from a man aged 18 to 30 in good health. The sequenced sample consisted of naive T cells sorted from blood. The chain recombines TRBV20-1 with TRBJ2-1; 12 bases agree with TRBD2. CDR3 region: CSASSTSGSPNEQFF. CDR3 bases: TGCAGTGCTAGTTCGACTAGCGGGAGCCCCAATGAGCAGTTCTTC.